The rows below give T cell receptor beta chains drawn from one sample of a study of T cell responses to AZD1222 COVID-19 vaccine. Profiled with immunoSEQ multiplex PCR; TCRdb holds only in-frame clones, not every one. Of roughly 200,000 clones listed, approximately 94% were seen once; the top ten hold roughly 1.8%. This specimen consisted of peripheral blood, obtained 28 days after the second dose of the MenACWY control vaccine. The receptors derive from an adult who received the MenACWY meningococcal vaccine as a control. The CDR3 runs from the conserved cysteine through the conserved F or W. Each record gives: D gene, clone size, J gene, V gene, CDR3 protein, CDR3 DNA. The D gene is left open where the match is weak. A row's size may be missing; if present it is once, few, many or a size class.

D gene: -
clone size: -
J gene: TRBJ2-7
V gene: TRBV5-8
CDR3 protein: CASSLGPTYEQYF
CDR3 DNA: TGTGCCAGCAGCTTAGGTCCAACCTACGAGCAGTACTTC

D gene: TRBD1
clone size: -
J gene: TRBJ1-1
V gene: TRBV18
CDR3 protein: CASSPPRDREDTEAFF
CDR3 DNA: TGTGCCAGCTCACCACCCCGGGACAGGGAAGACACTGAAGCTTTCTTT

D gene: TRBD1
clone size: -
J gene: TRBJ2-5
V gene: TRBV24-1
CDR3 protein: CATSEGTGTQETQYF
CDR3 DNA: TGTGCCACCAGTGAAGGGACAGGTACGCAAGAGACCCAGTACTTC

D gene: -
clone size: -
J gene: TRBJ1-5
V gene: TRBV28
CDR3 protein: CASSLMGSGQPQHF
CDR3 DNA: TGTGCCAGCAGTTTAATGGGGTCGGGTCAGCCCCAGCATTTT

D gene: -
clone size: few
J gene: TRBJ2-3
V gene: TRBV28
CDR3 protein: CASSGQDTQYF
CDR3 DNA: TGTGCCAGCAGTGGCCAAGATACGCAGTATTTT

D gene: TRBD1
clone size: once
J gene: TRBJ1-5
V gene: TRBV6-5
CDR3 protein: CASAVDRAHQPQHF
CDR3 DNA: TGTGCCAGCGCGGTTGACAGGGCGCATCAGCCCCAGCATTTT

D gene: TRBD1
clone size: few
J gene: TRBJ1-2
V gene: TRBV6-4
CDR3 protein: CASSDKDRGFSLNYGYTF
CDR3 DNA: TGTGCCAGCAGTGACAAGGACAGGGGATTTTCCCTTAACTATGGCTACACCTTC

D gene: -
clone size: -
J gene: TRBJ2-7
V gene: TRBV3-1/TRBV3-2
CDR3 protein: CASSPPGTVGAYGQYF
CDR3 DNA: TGTGCCAGCAGCCCCCCCGGCACGGTGGGAGCCTACGGGCAGTACTTC

D gene: TRBD2
clone size: -
J gene: TRBJ2-2
V gene: TRBV19
CDR3 protein: CASSTGLAGGRTGELFF
CDR3 DNA: TGTGCCAGTAGTACAGGACTAGCGGGAGGTCGCACCGGGGAGCTGTTTTTT

D gene: -
clone size: -
J gene: TRBJ2-1
V gene: TRBV4-3
CDR3 protein: CASSPGDPNEQFF
CDR3 DNA: TGCGCCAGCAGCCCGGGGGACCCCAATGAGCAGTTCTTC

D gene: -
clone size: -
J gene: TRBJ2-1
V gene: TRBV7-8
CDR3 protein: CASSLGLDNEQFF
CDR3 DNA: TGTGCCAGCAGCTTAGGGTTGGACAATGAGCAGTTCTTC

D gene: -
clone size: -
J gene: TRBJ1-4
V gene: TRBV6-5
CDR3 protein: CASHRYGDEKLFF
CDR3 DNA: TGTGCCAGCCACCGATACGGGGATGAAAAACTGTTTTTT

D gene: -
clone size: -
J gene: TRBJ1-1
V gene: TRBV24-1
CDR3 protein: CATSQGDTEAFF
CDR3 DNA: TGTGCCACCAGTCAGGGTGACACTGAAGCTTTCTTT

D gene: -
clone size: -
J gene: TRBJ1-3
V gene: TRBV7-6
CDR3 protein: CASSPGGGGPSGNTIYF
CDR3 DNA: TGTGCCAGCAGCCCCGGCGGCGGGGGACCCTCTGGAAACACCATATATTTT

D gene: -
clone size: -
J gene: TRBJ1-5
V gene: TRBV6-5
CDR3 protein: CASSYLIGQPQHF
CDR3 DNA: TGTGCCAGCAGTTACTTGATAGGTCAGCCCCAGCATTTT

D gene: -
clone size: -
J gene: TRBJ2-2
V gene: TRBV5-6
CDR3 protein: CASSLDVATGELFF
CDR3 DNA: TGTGCCAGCAGCTTGGACGTCGCCACCGGGGAGCTGTTTTTT

D gene: TRBD1
clone size: -
J gene: TRBJ1-5
V gene: TRBV7-6
CDR3 protein: CASSPDRDSNQPQHF
CDR3 DNA: TGTGCCAGCAGCCCCGACAGGGATAGCAATCAGCCCCAGCATTTT

D gene: TRBD1
clone size: -
J gene: TRBJ2-7
V gene: TRBV4-1
CDR3 protein: CASSNTRDRGHEQYF
CDR3 DNA: TGCGCCAGCAGCAACACCCGGGACAGGGGACACGAGCAGTACTTC

D gene: -
clone size: once
J gene: TRBJ1-6
V gene: TRBV3-1/TRBV3-2
CDR3 protein: CASSQRPSSYNSPLHF
CDR3 DNA: TGTGCCAGCAGCCAACGCCCGAGCTCCTATAATTCACCCCTCCACTTT

D gene: TRBD1
clone size: -
J gene: TRBJ1-2
V gene: TRBV11-2
CDR3 protein: CASSLVGTANYGYTF
CDR3 DNA: TGTGCCAGCAGCTTAGTCGGGACAGCTAACTATGGCTACACCTTC

D gene: -
clone size: once
J gene: TRBJ2-6
V gene: TRBV4-3
CDR3 protein: CASSQAEEGSGANVLTF
CDR3 DNA: TGCGCCAGCAGCCAAGCGGAGGAGGGCTCTGGGGCCAACGTCCTGACTTTC

D gene: -
clone size: -
J gene: TRBJ2-7
V gene: TRBV4-3
CDR3 protein: CASSQDSRGSEQYF
CDR3 DNA: TGCGCCAGCAGCCAAGATTCGAGGGGGTCCGAGCAGTACTTC

D gene: -
clone size: once
J gene: TRBJ2-7
V gene: TRBV28
CDR3 protein: CASSPGTPVDEQYF
CDR3 DNA: TGTGCCAGCAGTCCGGGGACTCCTGTTGACGAGCAGTACTTC

D gene: -
clone size: -
J gene: TRBJ2-7
V gene: TRBV27
CDR3 protein: CASRRDGAYEQYF
CDR3 DNA: TGTGCCAGCAGACGGGACGGGGCCTACGAGCAGTACTTC

D gene: TRBD2
clone size: -
J gene: TRBJ2-2
V gene: TRBV5-1
CDR3 protein: CASSLGLAGRTGELFF
CDR3 DNA: TGCGCCAGCAGCTTGGGCCTAGCGGGGCGAACCGGGGAGCTGTTTTTT

D gene: -
clone size: -
J gene: TRBJ2-7
V gene: TRBV5-1
CDR3 protein: CASRTNTYEQYF
CDR3 DNA: TGCGCCAGCCGGACTAACACCTACGAGCAGTACTTC

D gene: TRBD2
clone size: -
J gene: TRBJ2-7
V gene: TRBV24-1
CDR3 protein: CATRQSGGGEQYF
CDR3 DNA: TGTGCCACCAGACAATCCGGGGGGGGCGAGCAGTACTTC

D gene: TRBD2
clone size: -
J gene: TRBJ2-3
V gene: TRBV5-4
CDR3 protein: CASSLAGAADTQYF
CDR3 DNA: TGTGCCAGCAGCTTAGCGGGAGCCGCAGATACGCAGTATTTT

D gene: -
clone size: -
J gene: TRBJ2-2
V gene: TRBV6-5
CDR3 protein: CASSWSGELFF
CDR3 DNA: TGTGCCAGCAGTTGGTCCGGGGAGCTGTTTTTT

D gene: -
clone size: -
J gene: TRBJ2-7
V gene: TRBV27
CDR3 protein: CASSEGGGNYEQYF
CDR3 DNA: TGTGCCAGCAGCGAAGGGGGGGGGAACTACGAGCAGTACTTC

D gene: TRBD1
clone size: -
J gene: TRBJ2-2
V gene: TRBV2
CDR3 protein: CASIRDRANTGELFF
CDR3 DNA: TGTGCCAGCATACGAGACAGGGCCAACACCGGGGAGCTGTTTTTT

D gene: -
clone size: -
J gene: TRBJ1-2
V gene: TRBV4-3
CDR3 protein: CASSQDYGDNGYTF
CDR3 DNA: TGCGCCAGCAGCCAAGATTACGGGGATAACGGCTACACCTTC

D gene: -
clone size: once
J gene: TRBJ1-6
V gene: TRBV28
CDR3 protein: CASSPQPDRSRHSPLHF
CDR3 DNA: TGTGCCAGCAGTCCCCAACCGGACAGATCGCGGCATTCACCCCTCCACTTT

D gene: TRBD1
clone size: -
J gene: TRBJ2-1
V gene: TRBV7-3
CDR3 protein: CASSPEGTGSSYNEQFF
CDR3 DNA: TGTGCCAGCAGCCCTGAAGGGACAGGAAGCTCCTACAATGAGCAGTTCTTC

D gene: -
clone size: -
J gene: TRBJ1-6
V gene: TRBV6-5
CDR3 protein: CAVRSGFSPLHF
CDR3 DNA: TGTGCCGTCCGGTCGGGGTTCTCACCCCTCCACTTT

D gene: -
clone size: -
J gene: TRBJ2-5
V gene: TRBV7-3
CDR3 protein: CASSSSVLGETQYF
CDR3 DNA: TGTGCCAGCAGCTCTTCAGTACTCGGGGAGACCCAGTACTTC

D gene: -
clone size: -
J gene: TRBJ2-7
V gene: TRBV2
CDR3 protein: CASRRVGNEQYF
CDR3 DNA: TGTGCCAGCAGGAGGGTGGGAAACGAGCAGTACTTC

D gene: -
clone size: -
J gene: TRBJ2-7
V gene: TRBV3-1/TRBV3-2
CDR3 protein: CASSQDLPGSYEQYF
CDR3 DNA: TGTGCCAGCAGCCAAGATTTACCGGGGAGCTACGAGCAGTACTTC

D gene: -
clone size: -
J gene: TRBJ2-5
V gene: TRBV12-3/TRBV12-4
CDR3 protein: CASRPGIRETQYF
CDR3 DNA: TGTGCCAGCAGGCCCGGAATCCGAGAGACCCAGTACTTC

D gene: -
clone size: -
J gene: TRBJ2-2
V gene: TRBV5-4
CDR3 protein: CASSLLGTETGELFF
CDR3 DNA: TGTGCCAGCAGCTTATTGGGGACGGAAACCGGGGAGCTGTTTTTT

D gene: TRBD2
clone size: -
J gene: TRBJ2-7
V gene: TRBV7-2
CDR3 protein: CASSPNSGGSYEQYF
CDR3 DNA: TGTGCCAGCAGCCCTAATAGCGGGGGCTCCTACGAGCAGTACTTC

D gene: -
clone size: -
J gene: TRBJ2-2
V gene: TRBV20-1
CDR3 protein: CSAREIGELFF
CDR3 DNA: TGCAGTGCTAGAGAAATAGGGGAGCTGTTTTTT

D gene: TRBD1
clone size: -
J gene: TRBJ1-1
V gene: TRBV4-3
CDR3 protein: CASSATGGTEAFF
CDR3 DNA: TGCGCCAGCAGCGCCACAGGGGGCACTGAAGCTTTCTTT

D gene: TRBD1
clone size: once
J gene: TRBJ1-2
V gene: TRBV6-5
CDR3 protein: CASSWTGGTNYGYTF
CDR3 DNA: TGTGCCAGCAGCTGGACAGGCGGGACGAACTATGGCTACACCTTC

D gene: TRBD2
clone size: -
J gene: TRBJ2-1
V gene: TRBV29-1
CDR3 protein: CSVPPAGDEQFF
CDR3 DNA: TGCAGCGTTCCCCCTGCGGGGGATGAGCAGTTCTTC

D gene: TRBD2
clone size: once
J gene: TRBJ2-7
V gene: TRBV27
CDR3 protein: CASSPWGGSYEQYF
CDR3 DNA: TGTGCCAGCAGTCCCTGGGGGGGCTCCTACGAGCAGTACTTC

D gene: -
clone size: -
J gene: TRBJ2-2
V gene: TRBV7-3
CDR3 protein: CASSPRGTGELFF
CDR3 DNA: TGTGCCAGCAGCCCCCGTGGCACCGGGGAGCTGTTTTTT

D gene: -
clone size: -
J gene: TRBJ2-7
V gene: TRBV11-2
CDR3 protein: CASSLSVSWDGQQYF
CDR3 DNA: TGTGCCAGCAGCTTAAGTGTTAGTTGGGACGGTCAGCAGTACTTC

D gene: -
clone size: -
J gene: TRBJ1-1
V gene: TRBV7-3
CDR3 protein: CASSPQGGTEAFF
CDR3 DNA: TGTGCCAGCAGCCCCCAGGGTGGCACTGAAGCTTTCTTT

D gene: -
clone size: -
J gene: TRBJ1-2
V gene: TRBV7-9
CDR3 protein: CASGPYPGMNGYTF
CDR3 DNA: TGTGCCAGCGGCCCCTATCCAGGGATGAATGGCTACACCTTC

D gene: -
clone size: -
J gene: TRBJ1-3
V gene: TRBV3-1/TRBV3-2
CDR3 protein: CASSTGTPIYTRNTIYF
CDR3 DNA: TGTGCCAGCAGCACGGGTACTCCCATTTACACACGAAACACCATATATTTT

D gene: -
clone size: -
J gene: TRBJ1-1
V gene: TRBV28
CDR3 protein: CASRTVVGPGRAFF
CDR3 DNA: TGTGCCAGCAGAACAGTTGTTGGGCCAGGTAGGGCTTTCTTT

D gene: -
clone size: -
J gene: TRBJ2-7
V gene: TRBV7-9
CDR3 protein: CASSLGSPREQYF
CDR3 DNA: TGTGCCAGCAGCTTAGGGAGCCCTAGGGAGCAGTACTTC